This T cell receptor beta chain was retrieved from a study of T-cell memory formation after mild COVID-19. Whole-study results and caveats: A balance of CD4 and CD8 characterized clones contracting day 15 to 85, whereas later expanders leaned CD4+.

Note on this clonotype: The antigen is unknown.

TCRdb re-called the 5' RACE reads with MiXCR, one entry per CDR3 protein. Of about 350,000 distinct CDR3 sequences detected, around an eighth appear once; the ten largest clones hold about 22%. Sequenced input: PBMCs or a T cell subset sorted from them (not recorded which). The clonotype comes from a man aged 18 to 30 who had mild COVID-19 (a few samples of this study predate the infection). Cell type and time point are not known.

This CDR3 reads CASTGQSTYEQYV. CDR3 DNA: TGTGCCAGCACCGGACAGTCTACCTACGAGCAGTACGTC. The genes are TRBV6-6 and TRBJ2-7; possible D gene TRBD1, 6 bases. The CDR3 has 13 residues. Trimming shortened V by 7 bases and J by 2 bases, and 12 bases separated the two germline ends. Germline V lookup: CDR1 MNHNY, CDR2 SVGAGI (reference sequence).